These T cell receptor beta chains were read from a single sample in a study of OX40 agonist ivuxolimab in advanced cancers. Only in-frame clones appear in the TCRdb table, and some are missing; sequencing was by immunoSEQ multiplex PCR. The data show some 70,000 clones, 65% to 85% seen once. The source material was CD4+ or CD8+ T cells sorted from blood, sampled in a trial of the OX40 agonist ivuxolimab. These receptors were obtained from an adult with an advanced solid tumor such as melanoma, head and neck, liver or kidney cancer. Both conserved end residues are part of each CDR3. Each record gives: D gene, clone size, V gene, J gene, CDR3 DNA, CDR3 protein. D genes are given only for firm matches. The size of a clone is reported for some rows only, either as once, few or many, or as a class for expanded clones.

d_gene: NA; abundance: NA; v_gene: TRBV2; j_gene: TRBJ2-7; CDR3nt: TGTGCCAGCAGTGAGGACCCCCTGGAGCAGTACTTC; CDR3aa: CASSEDPLEQYF
d_gene: NA; abundance: NA; v_gene: TRBV7-3; j_gene: TRBJ1-1; CDR3nt: TGTGCCAGCAGCGTCCAGGGGAACACTGAAGCTTTCTTT; CDR3aa: CASSVQGNTEAFF
d_gene: NA; abundance: NA; v_gene: TRBV11-3; j_gene: TRBJ2-1; CDR3nt: TGTGCCAGCAGCCCCGGAGGGCCGGAAAATGAGCAGTTCTTC; CDR3aa: CASSPGGPENEQFF
d_gene: NA; abundance: NA; v_gene: TRBV7-9; j_gene: TRBJ2-5; CDR3nt: TGTGCCAGCAGCTTACTGTCGTTTGGTGAGACCCAGTACTTC; CDR3aa: CASSLLSFGETQYF
d_gene: NA; abundance: once; v_gene: TRBV7-2; j_gene: TRBJ2-3; CDR3nt: TGTGCCAGCAGCCTACTAGGGGATACGCAGTATTTT; CDR3aa: CASSLLGDTQYF
d_gene: NA; abundance: once; v_gene: TRBV29-1; j_gene: TRBJ2-3; CDR3nt: TGCAGCGTTGAAGATATCGATACGCAGTATTTT; CDR3aa: CSVEDIDTQYF
d_gene: NA; abundance: NA; v_gene: TRBV9; j_gene: TRBJ1-2; CDR3nt: TGTGCCAGCAGCGTAGAGCCGGGGCACGGCTACACCTTC; CDR3aa: CASSVEPGHGYTF
d_gene: NA; abundance: NA; v_gene: TRBV5-1; j_gene: TRBJ1-1; CDR3nt: TGCGCCAGCAGCTTGGGACATACCATGAACACTGAAGCTTTCTTT; CDR3aa: CASSLGHTMNTEAFF
d_gene: NA; abundance: once; v_gene: TRBV7-8; j_gene: TRBJ1-5; CDR3nt: TGTGCCAGCAGCCCCCGCGGGGTTGGCGATCAGCCCCAGCATTTT; CDR3aa: CASSPRGVGDQPQHF
d_gene: NA; abundance: once; v_gene: TRBV7-2; j_gene: TRBJ2-2; CDR3nt: TGTGCCAGCAGCTTCCGACAGGACACCGGGGAGCTGTTTTTT; CDR3aa: CASSFRQDTGELFF
d_gene: NA; abundance: few; v_gene: TRBV5-1; j_gene: TRBJ1-2; CDR3nt: TGCGCCAGCAGCCTCGGGGAACCGGGGTATGGCTACACCTTC; CDR3aa: CASSLGEPGYGYTF
d_gene: NA; abundance: NA; v_gene: TRBV7-9; j_gene: TRBJ1-2; CDR3nt: TGTGCCAGCAGCTTAATGACCTCTTACGGCTACACCTTC; CDR3aa: CASSLMTSYGYTF
d_gene: NA; abundance: NA; v_gene: TRBV2; j_gene: TRBJ1-2; CDR3nt: TGTGCCAGCAACTCGGGGGGGCCGGAGGGCTACACCTTC; CDR3aa: CASNSGGPEGYTF
d_gene: NA; abundance: NA; v_gene: TRBV30; j_gene: TRBJ1-1; CDR3nt: TGTGCCTGGAGTGTTTCCGCGGACACTGAAGCTTTCTTT; CDR3aa: CAWSVSADTEAFF
d_gene: TRBD1; abundance: NA; v_gene: TRBV6-5; j_gene: TRBJ2-7; CDR3nt: TGTGCCAGCAGTTCAAGGACAGGGCCCCCTCACGAGCAGTACTTC; CDR3aa: CASSSRTGPPHEQYF
d_gene: NA; abundance: NA; v_gene: TRBV19; j_gene: TRBJ2-1; CDR3nt: TGTGCCAGTGAAGACAGAGGCGATGAGCAGTTCTTC; CDR3aa: CASEDRGDEQFF
d_gene: NA; abundance: once; v_gene: TRBV30; j_gene: TRBJ2-7; CDR3nt: TGTGCCTTGGAGATGGGGCACTCCTACGAGCAGTACTTC; CDR3aa: CALEMGHSYEQYF
d_gene: NA; abundance: NA; v_gene: TRBV11-2; j_gene: TRBJ2-1; CDR3nt: TGTGCCAGCAGCTTAGGACTAGGATCGTCCTACAATGAGCAGTTCTTC; CDR3aa: CASSLGLGSSYNEQFF
d_gene: NA; abundance: NA; v_gene: TRBV7-9; j_gene: TRBJ2-1; CDR3nt: TGTGCCAGCAGCTTAGGCGGCGGCTTATACAATGAGCAGTTCTTC; CDR3aa: CASSLGGGLYNEQFF
d_gene: TRBD2; abundance: NA; v_gene: TRBV29-1; j_gene: TRBJ2-1; CDR3nt: TGCAGCGTTGCCGGGACTAGCGGGGGGGCCTCCAATGAGCAGTTCTTC; CDR3aa: CSVAGTSGGASNEQFF
d_gene: TRBD1; abundance: NA; v_gene: TRBV23-1; j_gene: TRBJ2-2; CDR3nt: TGCGCCAGCGGAGGACAGGGGGCGATAAACGATCGTTTAGAAGGTCGGGAGCTGTTTTTT; CDR3aa: CASGGQGAINDRLEGRELFF
d_gene: NA; abundance: once; v_gene: TRBV2; j_gene: TRBJ2-7; CDR3nt: TGTGCCGGGGGACGGACCTACGAGCAGTACTTC; CDR3aa: CAGGRTYEQYF
d_gene: NA; abundance: few; v_gene: TRBV2; j_gene: TRBJ1-1; CDR3nt: TGTGCCAGCAAACAGGGAATTGAAGCTTTCTTT; CDR3aa: CASKQGIEAFF
d_gene: NA; abundance: NA; v_gene: TRBV7-8; j_gene: TRBJ2-7; CDR3nt: TGTGCCAGCAGCACACAAGGGAGCTCCTACGAGCAGTACTTC; CDR3aa: CASSTQGSSYEQYF
d_gene: NA; abundance: NA; v_gene: TRBV19; j_gene: TRBJ1-1; CDR3nt: TGTGCCAGTAGTACCCCGTCAGGGGAAACTGAAGCTTTCTTT; CDR3aa: CASSTPSGETEAFF
d_gene: NA; abundance: NA; v_gene: TRBV15; j_gene: TRBJ1-5; CDR3nt: TGTGCCACCAGCAGAATTGGGGGGATAAGGGTCGTGCAGCCCCAGCATTTT; CDR3aa: CATSRIGGIRVVQPQHF
d_gene: NA; abundance: NA; v_gene: TRBV27; j_gene: TRBJ2-7; CDR3nt: TGTGCCAGCAGCCTGACAGCGCCGGGCTACGAGCAGTACTTC; CDR3aa: CASSLTAPGYEQYF
d_gene: NA; abundance: NA; v_gene: TRBV7-2; j_gene: TRBJ1-5; CDR3nt: TGTGCCAGCAGCTTAGTGCGGGATCAGCCCCAGCATTTT; CDR3aa: CASSLVRDQPQHF
d_gene: TRBD1; abundance: once; v_gene: TRBV7-9; j_gene: TRBJ2-3; CDR3nt: TGTGCCAGCAGCCCCGGACAGGGGAAGTCAGATACGCAGTATTTT; CDR3aa: CASSPGQGKSDTQYF
d_gene: NA; abundance: NA; v_gene: TRBV28; j_gene: TRBJ1-5; CDR3nt: TGTGCCAGCGCGTTTTTTGGGCCCCAGCATTTT; CDR3aa: CASAFFGPQHF
d_gene: NA; abundance: few; v_gene: TRBV7-8; j_gene: TRBJ1-6; CDR3nt: TGTGCCAGCAGCTTAATGTCCCAGAATTCACCCCTCCACTTT; CDR3aa: CASSLMSQNSPLHF
d_gene: TRBD1; abundance: NA; v_gene: TRBV7-9; j_gene: TRBJ1-3; CDR3nt: TGTGCCAGCAGCTTACAGGGGGCAGTCGTTGCTGGAAACACCATATATTTT; CDR3aa: CASSLQGAVVAGNTIYF
d_gene: NA; abundance: NA; v_gene: TRBV7-9; j_gene: TRBJ1-5; CDR3nt: TGTGCCAGCAGCTGGAGCGATCAGCCCCAGCATTTT; CDR3aa: CASSWSDQPQHF
d_gene: NA; abundance: NA; v_gene: TRBV11-1; j_gene: TRBJ1-2; CDR3nt: TGTGCCAGCAGCTCCTGGGTCGGACAGGGCTACACCTTC; CDR3aa: CASSSWVGQGYTF
d_gene: NA; abundance: NA; v_gene: TRBV6-4; j_gene: TRBJ1-1; CDR3nt: TGTGCCAGCAGTGACTCCCCTTACACTGAAGCTTTCTTT; CDR3aa: CASSDSPYTEAFF
d_gene: TRBD2; abundance: once; v_gene: TRBV7-2; j_gene: TRBJ2-7; CDR3nt: TGTGCCAGCAGCTTAGTGGGGTGGGAGGGCCTCTCCTACGAGCAGTACTTC; CDR3aa: CASSLVGWEGLSYEQYF
d_gene: NA; abundance: NA; v_gene: TRBV28; j_gene: TRBJ1-2; CDR3nt: TGTGCCAGCAGTTCCCTGGTCACGGGGAAGGGCTACACCTTC; CDR3aa: CASSSLVTGKGYTF
d_gene: TRBD1; abundance: NA; v_gene: TRBV28; j_gene: TRBJ2-4; CDR3nt: TGTGCCAGCAGTACGGCGACAGGGGGGCGAGTTTCCAAGCTAGCCAAAAACATTCAGTACTTC; CDR3aa: CASSTATGGRVSKLAKNIQYF
d_gene: NA; abundance: NA; v_gene: TRBV5-4; j_gene: TRBJ1-6; CDR3nt: TGTGCCAGCAGTCTGGGGGGGGCCAATTCACCCCTCCACTTT; CDR3aa: CASSLGGANSPLHF
d_gene: NA; abundance: NA; v_gene: TRBV21-1; j_gene: TRBJ1-5; CDR3nt: TGTGCCAGCCCCCGGACGGTTTATAGCAATCAGCCCCAGCATTTT; CDR3aa: CASPRTVYSNQPQHF
d_gene: TRBD1; abundance: NA; v_gene: TRBV9; j_gene: TRBJ2-3; CDR3nt: TGTGCCAGCAGCGGCCGGGACAGGGGCACAGATACGCAGTATTTT; CDR3aa: CASSGRDRGTDTQYF
d_gene: TRBD1; abundance: NA; v_gene: TRBV4-1; j_gene: TRBJ1-4; CDR3nt: TGCGCCAGCAGCCGATGGACAGGGGGTCGAGAAAAACTGTTTTTT; CDR3aa: CASSRWTGGREKLFF
d_gene: TRBD2; abundance: NA; v_gene: TRBV25-1; j_gene: TRBJ2-3; CDR3nt: TGTGCCAGCAGTGATTCGCGGAGCGGGAACCGAGGTACGCAGTATTTT; CDR3aa: CASSDSRSGNRGTQYF